This T cell receptor (beta chain) was retrieved from a study of molecular identifiers for immune sequencing clone quantification. General study points: Effector cells kept over 98% of their molecules in clones above 20 RNA copies, while naive cells kept under 1% there.

This clonotype was observed at least ten times. Its cognate antigen is unknown. TCRdb re-called the PCR reads with MiXCR, one entry per CDR3 protein. This sample yields over 600,000 distinct CDR3 sequences, of which just under 20% are seen a single time; about 0.9% belongs to the top ten. Trimming took off 5 bases at V and 6 bases at J, with 13 bases between the two ends. The germline CDR1 and CDR2 sequences are SEHNR and FQNEAQ (reference sequence). CDR3 size: 14 residues. What was sequenced was naive CD8+ T cells from blood, with Jurkat cell RNA spiked in. Stated subset: FACS-sorted CD8+CD4-CCR7+CD45RA+ naive T cells. The receptor was derived from a human donor in good health. Some libraries in this study had Jurkat cell RNA spiked in. The gene calls are TRBV7-9 and TRBJ2-2; D unclear. Here the CDR3 reads CASSPTPSAGELFF. The CDR3 DNA follows: TGTGCCAGCAGCCCAACCCCGTCGGCCGGGGAGCTGTTTTTT.